These 3 T cell receptor beta chains came from one sample sequenced in a study of blood T cell repertoires in COVID-19. Assay used: immunoSEQ multiplex PCR; TCRdb lists only in-frame clones, some missing. The sample has around 260,000 clones, 75% to 90% seen once; the top ten hold roughly 1.6%. Sequences were obtained from peripheral blood. Source of these receptors: a woman in her thirties or forties who had recovered from COVID-19.

This chain joins TRBV2 and TRBJ2-5; no clear D gene. The CDR3 has 12 amino acids. Germline CDR1 SNHLY, CDR2 FYNNEI. V was trimmed by 5 bases and J by 5 bases, leaving 9 bases between them. CDR3 region: CASSSYRETQYF. CDR3 in DNA: TGTGCCAGCAGTTCCTACCGGGAGACCCAGTACTTC. The complete variable domain, with remaining parts taken from reference TRBV2 and TRBJ2-5, reads EPEVTQTPSHQVTQMGQEVILRCVPISNHLYFYWYRQILGQKVEFLVSFYNNEISEKSEIFDDQFSVERPDGSNFTLKIRSTKLEDSAMYFCASSSYRETQYFGPGTRLLVL.

V gene TRBV6-6 combines with J gene TRBJ2-7; possible D gene TRBD2, 5 bases. CDR3 size: 16 residues. Germline V gene sequence: CDR1 MNHNY, CDR2 SVGAGI (reference sequence). V was trimmed by 5 bases and J by 0 bases, leaving 17 bases between them. CDR3 DNA sequence: TGTGCCAGCAGTCGAGAAGGTCCGGGGAGCTCCTACGAGCAGTACTTC. Translated: CASSREGPGSSYEQYF.

This chain joins TRBV4-3 and TRBJ1-1, with D uncertain. The germline CDR1 and CDR2 sequences are LGHNA and YSLEER. CDR3 size: 13 residues. V lost 0 bases and J 10 bases, leaving 12 bases between the germline ends. CDR3 in amino acids: CASSQELGLRAFF. DNA for the CDR3: TGCGCCAGCAGCCAAGAGTTAGGACTTAGAGCTTTCTTT.